This TCR beta chain appears in the sequencing data of a study of early T cells in non-severe SARS-CoV-2 infection. Per germline, CDR1 KGHSH and CDR2 LQKENI. Trimming shortened V by 2 bases and J by 0 bases, and 12 bases separated the two germline ends. This CDR3 has 16 amino acids. TCRdb passed the 5' RACE reads through MiXCR, listing each CDR3 protein once. Of 33,000 or so distinct CDR3 sequences listed, 5.8% were seen once; the top ten hold 7% to 9.5%. Sequencing used whole blood. This chain uses TRBV18 with TRBJ2-3; D may be TRBD1 (5 bases). The TCR originated in an adult who was a healthcare worker with PCR-confirmed SARS-CoV-2 infection or an uninfected control (not recorded which). The CDR3 region is CASSPGVQGSTDTQYF. The CDR3 DNA reads TGTGCCAGCTCACCAGGTGTGCAGGGAAGCACAGATACGCAGTATTTT.